This T cell receptor beta chain was sequenced in a study of blood T cells in healthy people across ages. It was with a sample-barcoded 5' primer and a J-beta primer mix that a second PCR of about 6 to 12 cycles was run. TCRdb called the 5' RACE reads again in MiXCR, with one record for every CDR3 protein. The data show some 890,000 distinct CDR3 sequences, 29% seen once. Trimming left V 2 bases short and J 5 bases short, with 13 bases between. This CDR3 has 15 amino acids. Germline V gene data show CDR1 as KGHSH and CDR2 as LQKENI. The same specimen was also included in a second study, on T cells of mothers and their children.

The clonotype was recovered from a woman in her thirties or forties in good health. The genes are TRBV18 and TRBJ1-5, with a tentative D call TRBD1 (5 bases). Specimen: blood. The CDR3: CASSPRDGGYQPQHF. The CDR3 bases are TGTGCCAGCTCACCAAGGGACGGCGGCTATCAGCCCCAGCATTTT.